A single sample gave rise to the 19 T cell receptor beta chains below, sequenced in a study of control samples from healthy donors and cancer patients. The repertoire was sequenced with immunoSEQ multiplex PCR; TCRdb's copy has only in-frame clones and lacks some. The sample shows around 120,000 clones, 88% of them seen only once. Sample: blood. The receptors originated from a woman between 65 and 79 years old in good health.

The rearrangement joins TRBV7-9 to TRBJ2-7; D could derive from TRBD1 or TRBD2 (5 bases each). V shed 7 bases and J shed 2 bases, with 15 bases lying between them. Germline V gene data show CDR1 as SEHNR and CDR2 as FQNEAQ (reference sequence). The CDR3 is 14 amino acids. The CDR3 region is CASKGAGETYEQYF. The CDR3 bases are TGTGCCAGCAAAGGGGCGGGTGAGACCTACGAGCAGTACTTC.

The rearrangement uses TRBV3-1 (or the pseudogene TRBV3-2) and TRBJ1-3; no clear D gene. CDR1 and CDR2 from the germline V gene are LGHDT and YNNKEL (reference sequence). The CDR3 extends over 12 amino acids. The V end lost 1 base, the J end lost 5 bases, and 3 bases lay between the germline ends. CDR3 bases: TGTGCCAGCAGCCAAGTCAGAAACACCATATATTTT. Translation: CASSQVRNTIYF.

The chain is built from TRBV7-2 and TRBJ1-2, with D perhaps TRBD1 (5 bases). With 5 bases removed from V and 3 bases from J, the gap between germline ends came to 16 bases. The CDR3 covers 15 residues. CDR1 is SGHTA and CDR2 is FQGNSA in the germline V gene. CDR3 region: CASSLDSHSYYGYTF. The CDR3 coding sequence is TGTGCCAGCAGCCTCGACAGTCACTCTTACTATGGCTACACCTTC.

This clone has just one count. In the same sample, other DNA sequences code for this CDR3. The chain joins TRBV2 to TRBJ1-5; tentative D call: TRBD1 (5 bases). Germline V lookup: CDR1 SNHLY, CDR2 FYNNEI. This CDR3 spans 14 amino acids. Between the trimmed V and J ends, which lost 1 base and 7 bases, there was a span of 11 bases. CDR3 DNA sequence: TGTGCCAGCAGTGAAGGGCAGGGAGAGCAGCCCCAGCATTTT. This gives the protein CASSEGQGEQPQHF.

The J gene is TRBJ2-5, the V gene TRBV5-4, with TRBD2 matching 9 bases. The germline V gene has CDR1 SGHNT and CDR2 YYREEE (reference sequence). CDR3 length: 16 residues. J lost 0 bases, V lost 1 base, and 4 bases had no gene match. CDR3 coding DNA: TGTGCCAGCAGCTTGATTAGCGGGAGATACCAAGAGACCCAGTACTTC. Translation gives CASSLISGRYQETQYF.

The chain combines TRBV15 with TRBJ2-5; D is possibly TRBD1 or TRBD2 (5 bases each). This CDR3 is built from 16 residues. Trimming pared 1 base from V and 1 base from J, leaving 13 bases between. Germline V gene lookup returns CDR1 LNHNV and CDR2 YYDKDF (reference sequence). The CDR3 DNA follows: TGTGCCACCAGCAGAGGGGGGTCGGGGACCCAAGAGACCCAGTACTTC. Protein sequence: CATSRGGSGTQETQYF. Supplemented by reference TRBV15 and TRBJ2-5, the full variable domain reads DAMVIQNPRYQVTQFGKPVTLSCSQTLNHNVMYWYQQKSSQAPKLLFHYYDKDFNNEADTPDNFQSRRPNTSFCFLDIRSPGLGDTAMYLCATSRGGSGTQETQYFGPGTRLLVL.

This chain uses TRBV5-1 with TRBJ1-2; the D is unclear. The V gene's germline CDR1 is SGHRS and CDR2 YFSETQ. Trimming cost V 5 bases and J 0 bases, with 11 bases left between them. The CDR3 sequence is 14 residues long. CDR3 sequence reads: CASRLNQANYGYTF. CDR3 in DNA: TGCGCCAGCAGACTGAACCAGGCTAACTATGGCTACACCTTC.

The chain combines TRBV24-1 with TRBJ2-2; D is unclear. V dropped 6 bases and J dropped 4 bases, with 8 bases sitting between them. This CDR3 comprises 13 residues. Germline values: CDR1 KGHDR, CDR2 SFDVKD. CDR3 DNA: TGTGCCACCAGTACACAGTCCACCGGGGAGCTGTTTTTT. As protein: CATSTQSTGELFF.

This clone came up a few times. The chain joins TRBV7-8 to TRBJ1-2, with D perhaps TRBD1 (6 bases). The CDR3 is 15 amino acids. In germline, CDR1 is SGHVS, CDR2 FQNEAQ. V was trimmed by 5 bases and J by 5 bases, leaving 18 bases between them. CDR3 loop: CASSLPGQTIYGYTF. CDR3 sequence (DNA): TGTGCCAGCAGCCTCCCAGGACAGACCATTTATGGCTACACCTTC.

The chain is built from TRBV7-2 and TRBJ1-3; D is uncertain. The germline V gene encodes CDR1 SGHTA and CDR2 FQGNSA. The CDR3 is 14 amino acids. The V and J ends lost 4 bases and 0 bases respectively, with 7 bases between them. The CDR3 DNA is TGTGCCAGCAGCTCCCCATCCTCTGGAAACACCATATATTTT. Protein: CASSSPSSGNTIYF.

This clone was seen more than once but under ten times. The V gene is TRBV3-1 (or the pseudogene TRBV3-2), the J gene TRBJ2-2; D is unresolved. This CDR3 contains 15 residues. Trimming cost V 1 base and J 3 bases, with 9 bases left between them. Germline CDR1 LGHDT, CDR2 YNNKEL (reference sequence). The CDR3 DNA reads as TGTGCCAGCAGCCAAGCCTCGCTACACACCGGGGAGCTGTTTTTT. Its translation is CASSQASLHTGELFF.

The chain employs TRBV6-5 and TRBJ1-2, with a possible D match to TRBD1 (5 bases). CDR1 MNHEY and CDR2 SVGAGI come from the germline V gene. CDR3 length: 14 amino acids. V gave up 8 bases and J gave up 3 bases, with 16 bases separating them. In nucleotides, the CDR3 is TGTGCCAGCGCCTCCGGGGGGGGAGACTATGGCTACACCTTC. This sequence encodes CASASGGGDYGYTF.

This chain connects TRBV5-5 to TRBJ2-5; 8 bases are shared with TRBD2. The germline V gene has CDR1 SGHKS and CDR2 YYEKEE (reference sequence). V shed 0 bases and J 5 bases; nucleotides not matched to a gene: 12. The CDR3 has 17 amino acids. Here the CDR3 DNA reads TGTGCCAGCAGCTTGGGTGGGACTAGAGGGGTCCTGGAGACCCAGTACTTC. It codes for CASSLGGTRGVLETQYF. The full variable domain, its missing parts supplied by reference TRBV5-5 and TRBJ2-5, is DAGVTQSPTHLIKTRGQQVTLRCSPISGHKSVSWYQQVLGQGPQFIFQYYEKEERGRGNFPDRFSARQFPNYSSELNVNALLLGDSALYLCASSLGGTRGVLETQYFGPGTRLLVL.

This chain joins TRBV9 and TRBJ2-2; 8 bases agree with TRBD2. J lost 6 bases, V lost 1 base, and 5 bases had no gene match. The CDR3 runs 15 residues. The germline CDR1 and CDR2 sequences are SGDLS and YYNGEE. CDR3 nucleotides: TGTGCCAGCAGCGTACGTAGCGGGGATCCCGGGGAGCTGTTTTTT. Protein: CASSVRSGDPGELFF.

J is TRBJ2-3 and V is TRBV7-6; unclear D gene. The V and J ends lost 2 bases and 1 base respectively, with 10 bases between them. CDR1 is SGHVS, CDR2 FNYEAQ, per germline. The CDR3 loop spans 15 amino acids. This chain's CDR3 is CASSLSPDGTDTQYF. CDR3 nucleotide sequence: TGTGCCAGCAGCTTAAGTCCGGATGGCACAGATACGCAGTATTTT.

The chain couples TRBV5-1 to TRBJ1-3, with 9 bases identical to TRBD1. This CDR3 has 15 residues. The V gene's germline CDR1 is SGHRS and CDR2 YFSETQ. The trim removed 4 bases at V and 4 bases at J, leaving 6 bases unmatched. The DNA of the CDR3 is TGCGCCAGCAGCCTAGGGACAGGGCGGGGAAACACCATATATTTT. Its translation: CASSLGTGRGNTIYF. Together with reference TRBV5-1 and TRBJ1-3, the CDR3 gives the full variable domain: KAGVTQTPRYLIKTRGQQVTLSCSPISGHRSVSWYQQTPGQGLQFLFEYFSETQRNKGNFPGRFSGRQFSNSRSEMNVSTLELGDSALYLCASSLGTGRGNTIYFGEGSWLTVV.

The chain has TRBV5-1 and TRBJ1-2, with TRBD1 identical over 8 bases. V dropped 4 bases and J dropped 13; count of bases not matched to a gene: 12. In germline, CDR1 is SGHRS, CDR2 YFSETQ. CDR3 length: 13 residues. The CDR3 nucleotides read TGCGCCAGCAGCCCGACAGGGGAGAGGAGTGGCACCTTC. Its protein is CASSPTGERSGTF.

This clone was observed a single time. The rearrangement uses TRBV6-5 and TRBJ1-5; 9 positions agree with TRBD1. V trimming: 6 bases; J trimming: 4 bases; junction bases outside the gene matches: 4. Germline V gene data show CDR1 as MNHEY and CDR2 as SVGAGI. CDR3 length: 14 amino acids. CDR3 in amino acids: CASSTGTGNQPQHF. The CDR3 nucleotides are TGTGCCAGCAGCACCGGGACAGGGAATCAGCCCCAGCATTTT.

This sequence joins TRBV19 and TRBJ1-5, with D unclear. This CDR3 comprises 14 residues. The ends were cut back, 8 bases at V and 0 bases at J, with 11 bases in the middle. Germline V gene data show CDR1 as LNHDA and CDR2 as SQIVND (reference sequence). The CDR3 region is CASLDAHSNQPQHF. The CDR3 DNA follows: TGTGCCAGTTTAGACGCTCATAGCAATCAGCCCCAGCATTTT.